Described below is a single T cell receptor (beta chain) sequence and its context. The data are from a study of blood T cell repertoires in COVID-19. Study-level background: Sites across the United States, Italy and Spain contributed samples from acute and convalescent COVID-19.

This study enrolled people aged roughly 18 to 100 from about two dozen US geographic areas. Either two negative PCRs, clearance, or symptom resolution qualified Cohort 3 donors as recovered. The CDR3 has 15 amino acids. The V end lost 4 bases, the J end lost 3 bases, and 13 bases lay between the germline ends. Germline CDR1 and CDR2: SGHNT and YYREEE (reference sequence). Produced via immunoSEQ multiplex PCR; TCRdb's table is partial and in-frame only. The sample holds some 200,000 clones; approximately 85% are singletons and the top ten take about 12%. The clonotype was recovered from a man aged 35 to 55 who had recovered from COVID-19. The sequencing sample was made of PBMCs or T cells enriched from blood (not recorded which). The gene calls are TRBV5-4 and TRBJ2-2; D not resolved. In DNA form, the CDR3 reads TGTGCCAGCAGCGAGGTTAACGGCGACACCGGGGAGCTGTTTTTT. Translated, it gives CASSEVNGDTGELFF.